A single sample gave rise to the 7 T cell receptor beta chains below, sequenced in a study of blood T cell repertoires in COVID-19. The method was immunoSEQ multiplex PCR; TCRdb's version includes in-frame clones alone and lacks a portion of them. This sample has about 150,000 clones, with 70% to 90% found just once. The sample consisted of peripheral blood. The source of these receptors is a man aged 45-65 years who had recovered from COVID-19.

The gene calls are TRBV5-8 and TRBJ1-2; TRBD1 aligns across 8 bases. CDR3 length: 12 amino acids. The V gene end was trimmed by 4 bases and the J gene end by 8 bases; junction bases not matched to a gene: 4. Germline CDR1 and CDR2: SGHTS and YDEGEE. CDR3 nucleotide sequence: TGTGCCAGCAGCCCGGACAGGGACGGCTACACCTTC. This translates into CASSPDRDGYTF.

This clone occurred many times. V and J are TRBV5-4 and TRBJ2-1; 7 bases fit TRBD2. Germline lookup yields CDR1 SGHNT and CDR2 YYREEE (reference sequence). The CDR3 has 11 residues. J lost 10 bases, V lost 3 bases, and 1 base had no gene match. The CDR3 region has the DNA TGTGCCAGCAGCTATAGCGGGGAGCAGTTCTTC. Protein product: CASSYSGEQFF.

The chain joins TRBV5-1 to TRBJ2-1; 9 bases line up with TRBD1. The V gene's germline CDR1 is SGHRS and CDR2 YFSETQ. The CDR3 consists of 13 residues. V lost 7 bases, J lost 8 bases, and 7 bases stayed unmatched. The chain's CDR3 is CASRRTGVDEQFF. The CDR3 DNA follows: TGCGCCAGCCGCCGGACAGGGGTAGATGAGCAGTTCTTC.

V is TRBV19 and J is TRBJ1-1; D not resolved. V lost 3 bases and J lost 1, with 12 bases in between. This CDR3 has 15 residues. Germline V lookup: CDR1 LNHDA, CDR2 SQIVND (reference sequence). The DNA of the CDR3 is TGTGCCAGTAGTATTGAGGGCACCACGAACACTGAAGCTTTCTTT. Its translation: CASSIEGTTNTEAFF.

This clone has a single count. The V gene is TRBV7-4, the J gene TRBJ2-7; D remains ambiguous. Germline CDR1 reads SGHVT; CDR2 reads SQSDAQ. This CDR3 spans 14 amino acids. Between the trimmed V and J ends, which lost 4 bases and 4 bases, there was a span of 14 bases. DNA of the CDR3: TGTGCCAGCAGCTGGCCTTACTGCGGTTACGAGCAGTACTTC. Residues: CASSWPYCGYEQYF.

Here the CDR3 DNA reads TGTGCCAGCAGCCTACAGGGGGCAAGGGGAGAGACCCAGTACTTC. This encodes CASSLQGARGETQYF. The chain links TRBV7-8 to TRBJ2-5; 9 bases are shared with TRBD1. After removal of 5 bases from V and 4 bases from J, the junction contained 8 bases not matched to a gene. In germline, CDR1 is SGHVS, CDR2 FQNEAQ. CDR3 length equals 15 residues.

CDR3: CASSDSLGQYGYTF. CDR3 nucleotides: TGTGCCAGCAGTGACTCGCTTGGACAATATGGCTACACCTTC. This chain links TRBV6-4 with TRBJ1-2, with D possibly matching TRBD1 (5 bases). Germline-derived CDR1 and CDR2 are MRHNA and SNTAGT. The CDR3 runs to 14 residues. V was shortened by 0 bases and J by 5 bases, with 10 bases between the two germline ends.